Presented here are 10 T cell receptor beta chains from one specimen sequenced in a study of CD8 T cells in ankylosing spondylitis. Study-wide findings and caveats: A motif in TCR beta, a set of roughly 8 highly homologous variants, appeared characteristic of ankylosing spondylitis blood.

TCRdb processed the 5' RACE reads anew with MiXCR; each CDR3 protein has one entry. The sample has around 430,000 distinct CDR3 sequences; roughly 15% are singletons. Their antigens are not known. The sample taken for sequencing was blood, either unsorted or a sorted T cell fraction (not recorded which). Receptor source: a male donor with ankylosing spondylitis.

This clonotype was seen only a few times. The chain uses TRBV9 and TRBJ2-2; 9 positions agree with TRBD2. Trimming took 0 bases from V and 6 from J; bases not matched to a gene: 6. In germline, CDR1 is SGDLS, CDR2 YYNGEE. The CDR3 is 16 residues long. CDR3 DNA sequence: TGTGCCAGCAGCGTAGTTCCTAGCGGGACGGCCGGGGAGCTGTTTTTT. Protein: CASSVVPSGTAGELFF.

The chain carries TRBV20-1 and TRBJ2-1; D may match TRBD1 or TRBD2 (5 bases each). The ends were cut back, 0 bases at V and 1 base at J, with 7 bases in the middle. The CDR3 totals 14 residues. Germline CDR1 DFQATT, CDR2 SNEGSKA (reference sequence). The CDR3, as DNA: TGCAGTGCTAGAGATGGGGGATCCTACAATGAGCAGTTCTTC. Translated: CSARDGGSYNEQFF.

This clonotype was seen only a few times. Germline is not matched at one junction end, which may reflect a read error. The genes are TRBV7-7 and TRBJ1-1, with D unresolved. This CDR3 spans 15 amino acids. Germline V gene lookup returns CDR1 SSHAT and CDR2 FNYEAQ (reference sequence). The CDR3 DNA is TGTGCTAGCAGCCCCCGGGCAGGTTTGAACACTGAAGCTTTCTTT. This encodes CASSPRAGLNTEAFF.

The V gene is TRBV20-1, the J gene TRBJ2-7; D is ambiguous. The V and J ends lost 2 bases and 1 base respectively, with 9 bases between them. The length of the CDR3 is 13 residues. The germline V gene has CDR1 DFQATT and CDR2 SNEGSKA (reference sequence). CDR3 sequence (DNA): TGCAGTGCTAGATTCCCGGCATCCTACGAGCAGTACTTC. It is translated as CSARFPASYEQYF.

The rearrangement uses TRBV7-8 and TRBJ2-5; 8 nucleotides line up with TRBD2. CDR1 is SGHVS and CDR2 is FQNEAQ in the germline V gene. The trim removed 6 bases at V and 5 bases at J, leaving 5 bases unmatched. There are 13 residues in the CDR3. CDR3 bases: TGTGCCAGCAGACCGGGACTAGGGGAGACCCAGTACTTC. Protein: CASRPGLGETQYF.

This chain joins TRBV20-1 and TRBJ2-1, with D possibly TRBD2 on 6 matching bases. The CDR3 consists of 16 residues. Germline CDR1 reads DFQATT; CDR2 reads SNEGSKA (reference sequence). The germline V and J ends were trimmed by 3 bases and 5 bases, with 20 bases remaining between them. The CDR3: CSASFSGLYINNEQFF. The CDR3 DNA reads as TGCAGTGCTAGTTTTAGCGGCCTCTATATCAACAATGAGCAGTTCTTC.

This clonotype was counted only a few times. V gene TRBV9 combines with J gene TRBJ2-2; 7 bases align to TRBD1. Losses at the gene ends were 0 bases for V and 1 base for J; bases not matched to a gene: 3. CDR1 is SGDLS, CDR2 YYNGEE, per germline. The CDR3 consists of 16 residues. Here the CDR3 reads CASSVEGQMNTGELFF. As DNA, the CDR3 is TGTGCCAGCAGCGTAGAGGGACAGATGAACACCGGGGAGCTGTTTTTT.

The V and J genes are TRBV6-5 and TRBJ2-3, with TRBD1 matching 7 bases. This CDR3 comprises 14 residues. J lost 2 bases, V lost 9 bases, and 8 bases had no gene match. Germline lookup yields CDR1 MNHEY and CDR2 SVGAGI. The CDR3 loop is CASTLQGITDTQYF. The CDR3 DNA sequence: TGTGCCAGTACGTTACAGGGGATCACAGATACGCAGTATTTT.

V and J are TRBV5-1 and TRBJ1-4; D is ambiguous. V was trimmed by 2 bases and J by 0 bases, leaving 11 bases between them. Germline V gene sequence: CDR1 SGHRS, CDR2 YFSETQ. The CDR3 sequence is 16 residues long. The CDR3 reads CASSLAGDTTNEKLFF. Here the CDR3 DNA reads TGCGCCAGCAGCTTAGCGGGAGATACAACTAATGAAAAACTGTTTTTT.

In this sample, this clonotype turned up a few times. The chain has TRBV5-1 and TRBJ2-3; a weak D match, TRBD2 (6 bases). There are 14 residues in the CDR3. Germline values: CDR1 SGHRS, CDR2 YFSETQ. V lost 0 bases, J lost 6 bases, and 11 bases lay in between. CDR3 nucleotides: TGCGCCAGCAGCTTGGCTAGCGTATTGGATACGCAGTATTTT. Translating gives CASSLASVLDTQYF.